Each of the 17 T cell receptor beta chains below was sequenced from the same sample in a study of blood T cell repertoires in COVID-19. Sequenced by immunoSEQ multiplex PCR; TCRdb stores in-frame clones only, minus some. The sample consists of about 180,000 clones, 85% to 90% of them appearing once. Sequences were obtained from peripheral blood. The receptors derive from a man in his sixties or seventies with active or convalescent COVID-19.

This clone has just a few counts. The DNA of the CDR3 is TGTGCCAGTAGTTGGCTTTCCCTGCAGTTCTTC. Residues: CASSWLSLQFF. V gene TRBV19 combines with J gene TRBJ2-1; D gene uncertain. This CDR3 spans 11 amino acids. Germline V lookup: CDR1 LNHDA, CDR2 SQIVND (reference sequence). V was pared by 5 bases and J by 12 bases, with 11 bases between.

The rearrangement joins TRBV28 to TRBJ1-1; 10 nucleotides agree with TRBD1. The length of the CDR3 is 15 residues. V shed 5 bases and J 5 bases; nucleotides not matched to a gene: 8. Germline V CDR1 and CDR2: MDHEN, SYDVKM. For the CDR3, the DNA is TGTGCCAGCAGTCCCCAAGACAGGGGGCAGACTGAAGCTTTCTTT. Residues: CASSPQDRGQTEAFF.

This sequence joins TRBV6-4 and TRBJ2-7, with 8 bases identical to TRBD2. V lost 5 bases and J lost 3; bases outside the gene matches: 9. The CDR3 is made up of 15 amino acids. CDR1 is MRHNA and CDR2 is SNTAGT in the germline V gene. The CDR3 DNA is TGTGCCAGCAGTCTTCGCCTAGCGGGCCGCTACGAGCAGTACTTC. It codes for CASSLRLAGRYEQYF.

This rearrangement joins TRBV28 to TRBJ1-1; the D gene is possibly TRBD1 (6 bases). Trimming took off 1 base at V and 11 bases at J, with 11 bases between the two ends. The V gene's germline CDR1 is MDHEN and CDR2 SYDVKM. CDR3 length: 12 amino acids. For the CDR3, the DNA is TGTGCCAGCAGTTTATCACAGGGCTCGGCTTTCTTT. Protein: CASSLSQGSAFF.

V gene TRBV10-1 combines with J gene TRBJ2-3; D not certain. Trimming left V 5 bases short and J 0 bases short, with 9 bases between. The CDR3 extends over 14 amino acids. In germline, CDR1 is WNHNN, CDR2 SYGVQD (reference sequence). CDR3 DNA: TGCGCCAGCAGTTCTTACGGGAGCACAGATACGCAGTATTTT. Its translation is CASSSYGSTDTQYF.

The rearrangement uses TRBV28 and TRBJ2-5; 8 bases are a match to TRBD2. The CDR3 loop spans 16 amino acids. Germline V CDR1 and CDR2: MDHEN, SYDVKM. J was trimmed by 5 bases and V by 7 bases; bases with no gene match: 15. The CDR3 loop reads CASIKTGGGRRETQYF. The CDR3 region has the DNA TGTGCCAGCATTAAAACCGGCGGGGGGCGCCGGGAGACCCAGTACTTC. Full variable domain (rest looked up from reference TRBV28 and TRBJ2-5): DVKVTQSSRYLVKRTGEKVFLECVQDMDHENMFWYRQDPGLGLRLIYFSYDVKMKEKGDIPEGYSVSREKKERFSLILESASTNQTSMYLCASIKTGGGRRETQYFGPGTRLLVL.

The genes are TRBV7-2 and TRBJ1-4; the D is unclear. Trimming pared 1 base from V and 8 bases from J, leaving 8 bases between. In germline, CDR1 is SGHTA, CDR2 FQGNSA. This CDR3 has 13 amino acids. In DNA, the CDR3 is TGTGCCAGCAGCTTAGGTACAGACGAAAAACTGTTTTTT. This translates into CASSLGTDEKLFF.

This rearrangement joins TRBV10-1 to TRBJ2-6; 8 bases agree with TRBD2. Germline trimming cut 4 bases from V and 2 bases from J; bases unmatched to any gene: 1. The CDR3 has 15 residues. Germline loops: CDR1 WNHNN, CDR2 SYGVQD (reference sequence). The CDR3 reads CASSAGGAGANVLTF. DNA of the CDR3: TGCGCCAGCAGTGCGGGGGGGGCTGGGGCCAACGTCCTGACTTTC.

V usage is TRBV7-8 and J usage is TRBJ1-3, with D perhaps TRBD1 (5 bases). This CDR3 is built from 12 residues. V was shortened by 5 bases and J by 11 bases, with 13 bases between the two germline ends. The germline V gene encodes CDR1 SGHVS and CDR2 FQNEAQ. DNA of the CDR3: TGTGCCAGCAGCCTCCCAGGGTTTTCCATATATTTT. Amino acid sequence: CASSLPGFSIYF.

The chain employs TRBV19 and TRBJ2-7; a weak D match, TRBD1 (5 bases). V was clipped by 3 bases and J by 3 bases, with 15 bases between them. Per the germline V gene, CDR1 is LNHDA and CDR2 is SQIVND (reference sequence). This CDR3 is 15 amino acids long. The CDR3 DNA reads as TGTGCCAGTAGTATCCGCGCCCGGCAGGGCTACGAGCAGTACTTC. Translated, it gives CASSIRARQGYEQYF.

J is TRBJ1-6 and V is TRBV5-1; no definite D call. The V and J ends lost 0 bases and 9 bases respectively, with 7 bases between them. The CDR3 consists of 13 residues. Germline V gene data show CDR1 as SGHRS and CDR2 as YFSETQ. The CDR3 region is CASSLGNSSPLHF. The CDR3 DNA reads TGCGCCAGCAGCTTGGGTAACAGTTCACCCCTCCACTTT.

A single count supports this clone. V is TRBV25-1 and J is TRBJ1-1, with D uncertain. The germline V gene has CDR1 MGHDK and CDR2 SYGVNS. The CDR3 has 11 residues. Trimming left V 1 base short and J 9 bases short, with 6 bases between. The CDR3 loop reads CASSESLKAFF. The DNA for the CDR3 is TGTGCCAGCAGTGAATCCCTAAAAGCTTTCTTT.

Only one count was recorded for this clone. The chain is built from TRBV13 and TRBJ2-1; maybe TRBD1 (5 bases). The CDR3 sequence is 16 residues long. V lost 5 bases and J lost 7, with 21 bases in between. Germline-derived CDR1 and CDR2 are PRHDT and FYEKMQ (reference sequence). The CDR3 sequence: CASSRRRSTGDNEQFF. The DNA for the CDR3 is TGTGCCAGCAGCCGCCGCCGATCCACAGGCGATAATGAGCAGTTCTTC.

The gene calls are TRBV27 and TRBJ1-2; D perhaps matches TRBD1 (6 bases). With 2 bases removed from V and 8 bases from J, the gap between germline ends came to 15 bases. Germline V lookup: CDR1 MNHEY, CDR2 SMNVEV (reference sequence). This CDR3 has 14 residues. CDR3 in amino acids: CASSLTTGFGGYTF. CDR3 coding DNA: TGTGCCAGCAGTTTAACCACAGGGTTCGGAGGCTACACCTTC.

Of note for this clone: The sample holds other DNA sequences that translate to the same CDR3. The genes are TRBV28 and TRBJ1-5; TRBD1 is a possible D gene (5 bases). The CDR3 sequence is 13 residues long. Deletions cut 4 bases from V and 7 bases from J, with 11 bases between. Looked up from germline, CDR1 is MDHEN and CDR2 is SYDVKM. CDR3 nucleotides: TGTGCCAGCAGTTGGGGGGGAGGGCAGCCCCAGCATTTT. Encoded protein: CASSWGGGQPQHF.

This clone was counted only a few times. This chain connects TRBV7-9 to TRBJ2-7; TRBD1 might be the D (7 bases). In germline, CDR1 is SEHNR, CDR2 FQNEAQ (reference sequence). The ends were cut back, 5 bases at V and 4 bases at J, with 9 bases in the middle. The CDR3 has 12 residues. The CDR3, as DNA: TGTGCCAGCAGCGCGGGACAGTACGAGCAGTACTTC. This gives the protein CASSAGQYEQYF.

The J gene is TRBJ2-3, the V gene TRBV19, with D tentatively TRBD1 (6 bases). Germline lookup yields CDR1 LNHDA and CDR2 SQIVND (reference sequence). V lost 8 bases, J lost 2 bases, and 11 bases lay in between. The CDR3 spans 13 residues. CDR3 protein: CASSTGLTDTQYF. The CDR3, as DNA: TGTGCCAGTTCGACAGGTCTCACAGATACGCAGTATTTT.